This T cell receptor beta chain was captured by sequencing in a study of CD8+ T cells in alopecia areata. Study-wide results and limits: Clonality was higher in lesional than normal scalp, especially in alopecia totalis/universalis.

In regard to this clone: The antigen is unknown.

Extracted from the samples, RNA was reverse transcribed into cDNA to serve as the sequencing template. Profiling relied on immunoSEQ multiplex PCR, and the TCRdb table lists in-frame clones only, not all of them. The repertoire has approximately 150,000 clones, around 87% of them found once; the top ten carry about 15%. The source material was CD8+ T cells sorted from blood, sampled at week 0. The origin of this receptor is a human donor with alopecia areata.

CDR3 DNA sequence: TGTGCCAGCAGCCCGGGACTAGCGGGAGGTTCCTACGAGCAGTACTTC. It translates to CASSPGLAGGSYEQYF. The chain carries TRBV5-4 and TRBJ2-7; 15 bases map to TRBD2. V gave up 4 bases and J gave up 1 base; unmatched junction bases: 3. The germline V gene encodes CDR1 SGHNT and CDR2 YYREEE (reference sequence). The CDR3 contains 16 residues. Full variable domain (outside the CDR3, taken from reference TRBV5-4 and TRBJ2-7): ETGVTQSPTHLIKTRGQQVTLRCSSQSGHNTVSWYQQALGQGPQFIFQYYREEENGRGNFPPRFSGLQFPNYSSELNVNALELDDSALYLCASSPGLAGGSYEQYFGPGTRLTVT.